Given below is one T cell receptor beta chain in context. Its antigen is still unknown. Synthesis of TCR cDNA relied on 5'RACE template switching, which attached a universal primer site and UMIs. TCRdb re-analysed the 5' RACE reads in MiXCR, keeping a single row per CDR3 protein. The table includes around 200,000 distinct CDR3 sequences, approximately 10% detected once. This CDR3 contains 14 residues. V was trimmed by 3 bases and J by 3 bases, leaving 12 bases between them. The germline CDR1 and CDR2 sequences are LNHDA and SQIVND (reference sequence). These data are taken from a study of T cells after yellow fever vaccination. Study details: The authors prepared low-cell-number fractions using SMART-Seq v4 Ultra Low Input.

Findings and limits, study-wide: A small proportion of clonotypes was detected in both the CD4 and CD8 compartments.

Source: CD8+ T cells sorted from PBMCs, taken 15 days after the yellow fever booster vaccination. The TCR originated in a man aged 18 to 29 who received the YFV17D yellow fever vaccine. V is TRBV19 and J is TRBJ2-7, with D unclear. The CDR3 spells CASSIPGPFYEQYV. The CDR3 DNA follows: TGTGCCAGTAGTATCCCCGGACCTTTCTACGAGCAGTACGTC.